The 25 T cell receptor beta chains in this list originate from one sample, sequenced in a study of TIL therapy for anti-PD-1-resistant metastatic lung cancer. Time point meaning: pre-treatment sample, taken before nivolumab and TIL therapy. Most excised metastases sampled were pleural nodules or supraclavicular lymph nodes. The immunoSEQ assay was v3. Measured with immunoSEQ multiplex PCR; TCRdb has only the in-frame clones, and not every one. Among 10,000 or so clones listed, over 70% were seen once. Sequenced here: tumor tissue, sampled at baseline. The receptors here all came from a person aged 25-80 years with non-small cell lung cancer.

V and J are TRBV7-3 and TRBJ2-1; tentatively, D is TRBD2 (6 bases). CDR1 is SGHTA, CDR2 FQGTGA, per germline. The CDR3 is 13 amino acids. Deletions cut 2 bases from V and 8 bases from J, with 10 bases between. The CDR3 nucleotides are TGTGCCAGCAGCTTACGGGAGAAGTATGAGCAGTTCTTC. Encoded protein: CASSLREKYEQFF. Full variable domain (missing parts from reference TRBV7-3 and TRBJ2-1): GAGVSQTPSNKVTEKGKYVELRCDPISGHTALYWYRQSLGQGPEFLIYFQGTGAADDSGLPNDRFFAVRPEGSVSTLKIQRTERGDSAVYLCASSLREKYEQFFGPGTRLTVL.

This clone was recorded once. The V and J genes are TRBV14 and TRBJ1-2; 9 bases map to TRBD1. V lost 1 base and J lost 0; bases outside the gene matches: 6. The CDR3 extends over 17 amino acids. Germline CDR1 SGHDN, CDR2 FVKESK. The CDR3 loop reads CASSQGLGQGPNYGYTF. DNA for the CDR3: TGTGCCAGCAGCCAAGGTTTGGGACAGGGCCCTAACTATGGCTACACCTTC.

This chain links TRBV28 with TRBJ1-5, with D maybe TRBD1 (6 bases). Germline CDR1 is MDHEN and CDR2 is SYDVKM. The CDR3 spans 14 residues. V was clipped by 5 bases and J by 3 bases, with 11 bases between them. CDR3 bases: TGTGCCAGCAGTCCATACAGGGCCAATCAGCCCCAGCATTTT. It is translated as CASSPYRANQPQHF.

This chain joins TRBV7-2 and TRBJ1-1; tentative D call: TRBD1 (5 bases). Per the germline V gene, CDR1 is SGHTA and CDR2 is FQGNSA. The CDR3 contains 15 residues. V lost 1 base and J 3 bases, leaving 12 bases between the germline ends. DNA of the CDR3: TGTGCCAGCAGCTTAGGGGGGGGAAGATACACTGAAGCTTTCTTT. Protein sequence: CASSLGGGRYTEAFF.

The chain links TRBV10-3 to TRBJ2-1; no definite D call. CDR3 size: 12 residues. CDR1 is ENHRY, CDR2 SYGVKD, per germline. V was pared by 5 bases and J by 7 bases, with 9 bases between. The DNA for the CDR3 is TGTGCCATCAGTCCCCCTGGGAATGAGCAGTTCTTC. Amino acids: CAISPPGNEQFF.

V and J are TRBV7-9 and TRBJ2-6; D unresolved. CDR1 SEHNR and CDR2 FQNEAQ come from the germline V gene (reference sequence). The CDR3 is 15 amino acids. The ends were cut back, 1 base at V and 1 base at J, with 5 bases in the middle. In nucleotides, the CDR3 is TGTGCCAGCAGCTTAGTTTTTTCTGGGGCCAACGTCCTGACTTTC. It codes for CASSLVFSGANVLTF.

CDR3 DNA: TGCAGCGTTAACACAGGGGGCGCCCCCTACGAGCAGTACTTC. Its protein product is CSVNTGGAPYEQYF. The V gene is TRBV29-1, the J gene TRBJ2-7; the match to TRBD1 covers 9 bases. The V segment lost 5 bases and the J segment 2 bases; nucleotides outside the gene matches: 7. The CDR3 is 14 amino acids. The germline CDR1 and CDR2 sequences are SQVTM and ANQGSEA.

DNA for the CDR3: TGCGCCAGCAGCCATCTCACCCATGAGCAGTTCTTC. This codes for CASSHLTHEQFF. The chain carries TRBV4-3 and TRBJ2-1; no definite D call. V lost 3 bases to trimming and J lost 8 bases, with 8 bases between them. Germline lookup yields CDR1 LGHNA and CDR2 YSLEER. The CDR3 loop spans 12 amino acids.

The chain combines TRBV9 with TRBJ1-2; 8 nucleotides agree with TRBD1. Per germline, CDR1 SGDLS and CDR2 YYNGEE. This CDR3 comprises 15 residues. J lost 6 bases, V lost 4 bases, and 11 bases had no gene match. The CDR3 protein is CASSPIQGVHDGYTF. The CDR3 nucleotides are TGTGCCAGCAGCCCAATACAGGGGGTTCATGATGGCTACACCTTC. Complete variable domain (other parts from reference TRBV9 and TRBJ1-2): DSGVTQTPKHLITATGQRVTLRCSPRSGDLSVYWYQQSLDQGLQFLIQYYNGEERAKGNILERFSAQQFPDLHSELNLSSLELGDSALYFCASSPIQGVHDGYTFGSGTRLTVV.

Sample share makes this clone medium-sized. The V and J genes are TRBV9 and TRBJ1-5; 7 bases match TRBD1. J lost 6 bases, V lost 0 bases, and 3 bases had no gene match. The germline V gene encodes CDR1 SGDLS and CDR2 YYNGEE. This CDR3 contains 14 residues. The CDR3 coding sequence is TGTGCCAGCAGCGTAGGAGGGGGCATTCAGCCCCAGCATTTT. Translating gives CASSVGGGIQPQHF.

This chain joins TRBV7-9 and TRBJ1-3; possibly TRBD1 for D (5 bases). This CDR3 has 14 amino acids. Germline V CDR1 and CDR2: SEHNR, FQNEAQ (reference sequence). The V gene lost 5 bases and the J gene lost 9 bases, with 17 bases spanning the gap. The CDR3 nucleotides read TGTGCCAGCAGCCCCCCTTTACAGGAAAGCACCATATATTTT. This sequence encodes CASSPPLQESTIYF.

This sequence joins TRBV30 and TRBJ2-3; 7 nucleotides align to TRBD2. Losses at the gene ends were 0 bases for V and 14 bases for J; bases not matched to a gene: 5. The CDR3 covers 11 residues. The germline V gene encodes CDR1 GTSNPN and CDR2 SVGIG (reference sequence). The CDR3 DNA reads TGTGCCTGGAGTGTGGAGGGAGGGCCGTATTTT. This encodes CAWSVEGGPYF.

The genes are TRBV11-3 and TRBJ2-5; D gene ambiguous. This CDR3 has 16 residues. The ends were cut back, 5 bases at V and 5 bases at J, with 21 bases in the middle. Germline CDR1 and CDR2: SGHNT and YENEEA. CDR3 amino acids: CASSPIPTSVGETQYF. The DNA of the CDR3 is TGTGCCAGCAGCCCTATCCCCACTTCTGTAGGGGAGACCCAGTACTTC.

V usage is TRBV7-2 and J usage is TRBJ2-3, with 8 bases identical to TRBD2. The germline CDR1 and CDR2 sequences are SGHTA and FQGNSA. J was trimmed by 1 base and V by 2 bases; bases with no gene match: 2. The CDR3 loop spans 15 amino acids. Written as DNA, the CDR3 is TGTGCCAGCAGCTTACCGACTAGCGGCACAGATACGCAGTATTTT. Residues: CASSLPTSGTDTQYF.

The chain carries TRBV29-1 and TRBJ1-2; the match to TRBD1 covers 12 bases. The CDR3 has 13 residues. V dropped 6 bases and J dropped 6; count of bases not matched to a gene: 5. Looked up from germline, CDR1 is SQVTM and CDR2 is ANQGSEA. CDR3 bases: TGCAGCGTCTCCCGGGACAGGGGGCATGGCTACACCTTC. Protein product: CSVSRDRGHGYTF. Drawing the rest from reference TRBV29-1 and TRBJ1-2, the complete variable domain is SAVISQKPSRDICQRGTSLTIQCQVDSQVTMMFWYRQQPGQSLTLIATANQGSEATYESGFVIDKFPISRPNLTFSTLTVSNMSPEDSSIYLCSVSRDRGHGYTFGSGTRLTVV.

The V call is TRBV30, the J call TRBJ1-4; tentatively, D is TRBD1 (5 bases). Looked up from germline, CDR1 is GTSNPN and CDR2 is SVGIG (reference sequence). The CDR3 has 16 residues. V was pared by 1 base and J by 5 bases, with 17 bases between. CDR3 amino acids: CAWSDGFDSLNEKLFF. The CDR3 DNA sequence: TGTGCCTGGAGTGACGGGTTTGACAGTTTGAATGAAAAACTGTTTTTT.

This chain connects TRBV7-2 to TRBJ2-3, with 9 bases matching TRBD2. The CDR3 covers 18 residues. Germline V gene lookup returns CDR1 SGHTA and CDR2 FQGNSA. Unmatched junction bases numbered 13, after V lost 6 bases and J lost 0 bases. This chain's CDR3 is CASRYSGGRPASTDTQYF. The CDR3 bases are TGTGCCAGCAGATATAGCGGGGGCCGTCCTGCCAGCACAGATACGCAGTATTTT.

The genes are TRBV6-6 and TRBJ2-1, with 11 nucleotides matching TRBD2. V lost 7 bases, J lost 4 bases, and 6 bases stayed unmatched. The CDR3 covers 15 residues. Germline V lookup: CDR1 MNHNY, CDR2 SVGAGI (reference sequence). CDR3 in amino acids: CASNIGTSGYNEQFF. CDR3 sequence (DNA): TGTGCCAGCAACATAGGGACTAGCGGATACAATGAGCAGTTCTTC.

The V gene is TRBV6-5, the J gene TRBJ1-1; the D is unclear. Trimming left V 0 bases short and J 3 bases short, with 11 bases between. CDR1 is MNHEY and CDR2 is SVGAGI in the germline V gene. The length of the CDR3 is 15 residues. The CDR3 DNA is TGTGCCAGCAGTTACTCCCCGCGGGTGGACACTGAAGCTTTCTTT. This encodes CASSYSPRVDTEAFF.

The CDR3, as DNA: TGCGCCAGCAGCTTGGGTCGGGACAATCAGCCCCAGCATTTT. Translating it yields CASSLGRDNQPQHF. The chain combines TRBV5-1 with TRBJ1-5; D unresolved. The germline gives CDR1 SGHRS, CDR2 YFSETQ. The CDR3 runs to 14 residues. Between the trimmed V and J ends, which lost 0 bases and 3 bases, there was a span of 7 bases.

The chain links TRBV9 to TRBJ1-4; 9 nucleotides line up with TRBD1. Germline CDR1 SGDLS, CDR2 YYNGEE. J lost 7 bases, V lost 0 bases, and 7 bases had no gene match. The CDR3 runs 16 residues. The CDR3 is CASSVAPPDRGEKLFF. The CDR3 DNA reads TGTGCCAGCAGCGTAGCCCCGCCGGACAGGGGTGAAAAACTGTTTTTT.

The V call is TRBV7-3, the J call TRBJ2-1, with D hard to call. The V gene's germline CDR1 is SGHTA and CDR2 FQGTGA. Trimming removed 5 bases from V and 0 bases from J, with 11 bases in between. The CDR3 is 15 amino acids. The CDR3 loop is CASSQTQSSYNEQFF. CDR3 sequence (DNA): TGTGCCAGCAGCCAGACCCAGAGCTCCTACAATGAGCAGTTCTTC.

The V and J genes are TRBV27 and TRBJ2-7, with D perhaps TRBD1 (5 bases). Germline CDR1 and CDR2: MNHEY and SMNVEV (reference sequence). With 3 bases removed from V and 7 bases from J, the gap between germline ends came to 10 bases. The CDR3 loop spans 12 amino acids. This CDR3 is CASSLQGAEQYF. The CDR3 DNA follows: TGTGCCAGCAGTTTGCAGGGTGCAGAGCAGTACTTC.

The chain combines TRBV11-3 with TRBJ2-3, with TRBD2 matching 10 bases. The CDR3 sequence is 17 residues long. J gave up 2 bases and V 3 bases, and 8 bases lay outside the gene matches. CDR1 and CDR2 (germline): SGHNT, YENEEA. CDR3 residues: CASSFGLAGDTTDTQYF. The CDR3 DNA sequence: TGTGCCAGCAGCTTTGGGCTAGCGGGGGATACCACAGATACGCAGTATTTT.

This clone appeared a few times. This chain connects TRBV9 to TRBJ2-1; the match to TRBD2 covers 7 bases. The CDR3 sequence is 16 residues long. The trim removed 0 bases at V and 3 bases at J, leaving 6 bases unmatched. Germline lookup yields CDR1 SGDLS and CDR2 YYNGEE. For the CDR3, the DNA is TGTGCCAGCAGCGTAGCTCTGGGGGGGGACTACAATGAGCAGTTCTTC. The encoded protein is CASSVALGGDYNEQFF.